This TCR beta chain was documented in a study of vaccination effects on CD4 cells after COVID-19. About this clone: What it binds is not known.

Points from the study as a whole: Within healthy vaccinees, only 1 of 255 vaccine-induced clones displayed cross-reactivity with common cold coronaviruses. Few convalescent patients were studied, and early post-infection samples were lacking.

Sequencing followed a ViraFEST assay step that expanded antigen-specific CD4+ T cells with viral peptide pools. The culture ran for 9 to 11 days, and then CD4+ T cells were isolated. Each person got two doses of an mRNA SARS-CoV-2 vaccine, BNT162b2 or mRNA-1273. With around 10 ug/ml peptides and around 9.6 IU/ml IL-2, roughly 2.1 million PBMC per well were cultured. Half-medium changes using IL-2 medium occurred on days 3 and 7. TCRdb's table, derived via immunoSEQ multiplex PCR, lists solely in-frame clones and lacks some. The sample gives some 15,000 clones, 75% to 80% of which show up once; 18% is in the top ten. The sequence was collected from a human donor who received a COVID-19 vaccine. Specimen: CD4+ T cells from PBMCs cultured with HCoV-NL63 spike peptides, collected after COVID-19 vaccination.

The CDR3: CASSWDGGASEAFF. CDR3 DNA: TGCGCCAGCAGCTGGGACGGGGGCGCCTCTGAAGCTTTCTTT. The chain joins TRBV5-1 to TRBJ1-1; weak D call: TRBD1 (6 bases). The CDR3 runs 14 residues. V was clipped by 3 bases and J by 6 bases, with 15 bases between them. Looked up from germline, CDR1 is SGHRS and CDR2 is YFSETQ. The entire variable domain, with the rest obtained from reference TRBV5-1 and TRBJ1-1, is as follows: KAGVTQTPRYLIKTRGQQVTLSCSPISGHRSVSWYQQTPGQGLQFLFEYFSETQRNKGNFPGRFSGRQFSNSRSEMNVSTLELGDSALYLCASSWDGGASEAFFGQGTRLTVV.